The entry that follows covers one TCR beta chain sequence. Its antigen remains unidentified. This specimen belongs to a study of cytomegalovirus exposure and HLA in healthy donors. General study findings and limits: Analysis performed later found roughly 17,000 TCR beta sequences associated with HLA alleles at 0.05 false discovery rate. CMV antigen specificity of a few CMV-associated chains was confirmed in vitro.

Use of 60 Vbeta and 13 Jbeta primers characterized the PCR. The method was immunoSEQ multiplex PCR; TCRdb's version includes in-frame clones alone and lacks a portion of them. The sample contains some 180,000 clones, about four fifths of which appear only once. This CDR3 contains 15 residues. V lost 3 bases to trimming and J lost 5 bases, with 13 bases between them. In germline, CDR1 is SGHTA, CDR2 FQGNSA. Sequencing was carried out using PBMCs. The gene calls are TRBV7-2 and TRBJ1-4; D ambiguous. The sequence was obtained from a young woman in good health and CMV-seronegative. CDR3 coding DNA: TGTGCCAGCAGCTTCCTTGTCCCCCTCAATGAAAAACTGTTTTTT. As protein: CASSFLVPLNEKLFF.